This T cell receptor beta chain was observed in a study of cytomegalovirus exposure and HLA in healthy donors. With 60 Vbeta and 13 Jbeta primers, the PCR was carried out. Profiled with immunoSEQ multiplex PCR; TCRdb holds only in-frame clones, not every one. This table has about 190,000 clones, approximately 82% appearing once. Germline loops: CDR1 SGHRS, CDR2 YFSETQ. CDR3 length: 16 amino acids. Trimming cost V 0 bases and J 7 bases, with 14 bases left between them. The receptor comes from a woman between 50 and 59 years old in good health and CMV-seropositive. Material: PBMCs. The rearrangement links TRBV5-1 to TRBJ1-6, with D possibly TRBD1 on 5 matching bases. The CDR3 loop reads CASSLVQGEGNSPLHF. CDR3 nucleotide sequence: TGCGCCAGCAGCTTGGTCCAGGGTGAAGGGAATTCACCCCTCCACTTT.